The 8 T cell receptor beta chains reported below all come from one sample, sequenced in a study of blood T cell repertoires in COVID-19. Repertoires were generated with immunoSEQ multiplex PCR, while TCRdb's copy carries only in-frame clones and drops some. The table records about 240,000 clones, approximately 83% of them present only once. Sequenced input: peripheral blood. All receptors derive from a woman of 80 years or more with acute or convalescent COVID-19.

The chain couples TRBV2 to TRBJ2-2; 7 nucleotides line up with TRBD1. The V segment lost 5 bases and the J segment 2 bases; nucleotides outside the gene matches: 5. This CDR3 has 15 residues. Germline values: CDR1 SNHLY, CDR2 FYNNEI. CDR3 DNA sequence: TGTGCCAGCAGTCTTGGACAGGCAAACACCGGGGAGCTGTTTTTT. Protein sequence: CASSLGQANTGELFF. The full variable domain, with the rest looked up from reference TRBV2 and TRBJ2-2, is EPEVTQTPSHQVTQMGQEVILRCVPISNHLYFYWYRQILGQKVEFLVSFYNNEISEKSEIFDDQFSVERPDGSNFTLKIRSTKLEDSAMYFCASSLGQANTGELFFGEGSRLTVL.

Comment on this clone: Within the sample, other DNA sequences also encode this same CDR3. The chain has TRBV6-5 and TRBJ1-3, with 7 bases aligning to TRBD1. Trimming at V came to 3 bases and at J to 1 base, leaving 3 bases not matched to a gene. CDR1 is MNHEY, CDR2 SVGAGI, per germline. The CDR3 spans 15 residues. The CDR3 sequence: CASSYSGQSGNTIYF. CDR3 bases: TGTGCCAGCAGTTATTCGGGACAGTCTGGAAACACCATATATTTT.

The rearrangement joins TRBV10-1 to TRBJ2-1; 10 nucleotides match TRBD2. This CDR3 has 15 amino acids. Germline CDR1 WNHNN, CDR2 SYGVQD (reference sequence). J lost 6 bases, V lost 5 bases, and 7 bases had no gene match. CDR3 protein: CASSPVSGGANEQFF. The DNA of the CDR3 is TGCGCCAGCAGTCCCGTGAGCGGGGGGGCCAATGAGCAGTTCTTC.

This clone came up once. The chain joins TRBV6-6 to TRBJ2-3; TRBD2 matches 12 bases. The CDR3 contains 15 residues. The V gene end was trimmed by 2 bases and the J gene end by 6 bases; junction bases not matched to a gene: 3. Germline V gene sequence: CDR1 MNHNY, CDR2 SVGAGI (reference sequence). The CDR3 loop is CASSYPSGGVDTQYF. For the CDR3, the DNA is TGTGCCAGCAGTTACCCTAGCGGGGGGGTTGATACGCAGTATTTT.

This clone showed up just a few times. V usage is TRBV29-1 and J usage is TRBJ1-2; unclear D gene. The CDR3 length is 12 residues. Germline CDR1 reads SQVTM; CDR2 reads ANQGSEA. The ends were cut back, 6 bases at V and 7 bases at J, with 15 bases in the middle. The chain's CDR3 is CSVGPGDSGYTF. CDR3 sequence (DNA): TGCAGCGTGGGTCCCGGGGATAGTGGCTACACCTTC.

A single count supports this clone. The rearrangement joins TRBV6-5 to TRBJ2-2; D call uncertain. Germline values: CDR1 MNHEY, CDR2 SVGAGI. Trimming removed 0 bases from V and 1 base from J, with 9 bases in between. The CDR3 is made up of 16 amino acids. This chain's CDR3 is CASSYSSYQNTGELFF. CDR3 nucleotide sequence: TGTGCCAGCAGTTACTCGAGTTACCAGAACACCGGGGAGCTGTTTTTT.

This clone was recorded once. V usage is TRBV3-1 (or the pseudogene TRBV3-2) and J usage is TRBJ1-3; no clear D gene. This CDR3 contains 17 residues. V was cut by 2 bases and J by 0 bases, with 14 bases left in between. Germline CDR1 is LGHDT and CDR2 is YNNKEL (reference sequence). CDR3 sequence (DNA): TGTGCCAGCAGCCAATCCCATCCAGGCTACTCTGGAAACACCATATATTTT. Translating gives CASSQSHPGYSGNTIYF.

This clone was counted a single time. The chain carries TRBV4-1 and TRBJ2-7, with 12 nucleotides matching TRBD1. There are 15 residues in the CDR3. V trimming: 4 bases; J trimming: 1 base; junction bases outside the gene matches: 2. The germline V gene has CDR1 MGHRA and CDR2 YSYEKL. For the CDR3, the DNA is TGCGCCAGCAGCCTGGGACAGGGGGCTTCCTACGAGCAGTACTTC. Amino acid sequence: CASSLGQGASYEQYF.